This T cell receptor beta chain was sequenced for a study of blood T cells in healthy people across ages. After removal of 6 bases from V and 3 bases from J, the junction contained 7 bases not matched to a gene. The length of the CDR3 is 14 residues. Germline assignment: CDR1 DFQATT and CDR2 SNEGSKA (reference sequence). Primed by a sample-barcoded 5' primer and a J-beta primer mix, a second PCR proceeded for 7 to 11 cycles. Every cDNA molecule carried a tag from a template-switch adaptor bearing 12 random nucleotides. One entry per CDR3 protein, called by TCRdb with MiXCR from the 5' RACE reads. There are more than 700,000 distinct CDR3 sequences in the sample; around half occur only once, and 15% to 20% lies in the top ten.

This TCR came from a man older than 75 in good health. What was sequenced was blood. The gene calls are TRBV20-1 and TRBJ1-1, with 10 positions matching TRBD1. The CDR3: CSAYAGTGDTEAFF. CDR3 DNA: TGCAGTGCCTACGCCGGGACAGGGGACACTGAAGCTTTCTTT.